This TCR beta chain appears in the sequencing data of a study of T cell responses to AZD1222 COVID-19 vaccine. Study conclusions and caveats: None of the repertoires were sampled until the peak T cell response had passed.

With regard to this clone: Its cognate antigen is unknown.

The table came from immunoSEQ multiplex PCR; TCRdb's copy has only in-frame clones and leaves some out. This table holds some 180,000 clones, about nine tenths found once. The CDR3 is 12 residues long. Germline V gene lookup returns CDR1 WNHNN and CDR2 SYGVQD (reference sequence). The V end lost 7 bases, the J end lost 4 bases, and 10 bases lay between the germline ends. The clonotype was recovered from an adult who received the AZD1222 COVID-19 vaccine. The rearrangement joins TRBV10-1 to TRBJ1-2; D remains ambiguous. Material: peripheral blood, obtained 28 days after the second AZD1222 dose. CDR3 in DNA: TGCGCCAGCATCCAACCGGGCTATGGCTACACCTTC. Its translation: CASIQPGYGYTF.